The source of this T cell receptor beta chain is a study of cytomegalovirus exposure and HLA in healthy donors. Germline CDR1 is SGDLS and CDR2 is YYNGEE. This CDR3 spans 14 amino acids. V was cut by 0 bases and J by 2 bases, with 9 bases left in between. PCR involved 60 Vbeta and 13 Jbeta primers. TCRdb's table, derived via immunoSEQ multiplex PCR, lists solely in-frame clones and lacks some. Here the sample spans more than 150,000 clones, roughly 84% being singletons. The chain recombines TRBV9 with TRBJ2-7; D remains unclear. The sequence was obtained from a girl aged 2-10 years in good health and CMV-seropositive. The sequencing input was PBMCs. The CDR3 DNA reads TGTGCCAGCAGCGTAGATCCGGGTACCTACGAGCAGTACTTC. It is translated as CASSVDPGTYEQYF.